This T cell receptor beta chain originates from a study of blood T cell repertoires in COVID-19. About the study: Sites in the United States, Italy and Spain provided acute and convalescent COVID-19 samples.

Authors' methods: Estimates of nucleated cell counts were drawn from the amplification of reference gene primers. Sequencing was performed with immunoSEQ multiplex PCR; in TCRdb, only in-frame clones are kept and a portion is missing. V and J calls and clone size are those listed in that table; D and trimming were worked out from the DNA. The repertoire holds approximately 350,000 clones, with approximately 86% as singletons. Trimming stripped 4 bases from V and 7 bases from J, with 11 bases between. Germline CDR1 is SGDLS and CDR2 is YYNGEE. The CDR3 is made up of 12 amino acids. The sequenced sample was peripheral blood. This chain links TRBV9 with TRBJ1-2, with D unclear. This clonotype was obtained from a woman in her sixties with COVID-19, enrolled during active disease. CDR3 DNA: TGTGCCAGCAGCACGCGTCTTGGTGGCTACACCTTC. It specifies CASSTRLGGYTF. Drawing the rest from reference TRBV9 and TRBJ1-2, the complete variable domain is DSGVTQTPKHLITATGQRVTLRCSPRSGDLSVYWYQQSLDQGLQFLIQYYNGEERAKGNILERFSAQQFPDLHSELNLSSLELGDSALYFCASSTRLGGYTFGSGTRLTVV.